The 21 T cell receptor beta chains below all came from one sample that was sequenced in a study of spatial heterogeneity in lung cancer. Each CDR3 protein gets one entry after TCRdb re-called the 5' RACE reads with MiXCR. The sample lists about 56,000 distinct CDR3 sequences, around 8.2% seen once, with over 12% in the top ten. Time point given: sample taken at primary tumor resection. Sequencing covered unsorted whole RNA taken from tumor, nontumor lung or frozen PBMC. The sequences come from PBMCs, collected at surgery. The origin of the receptors is a female donor with early-stage non-small cell lung cancer.

This clonotype rates as medium-sized. V gene TRBV6-2 or TRBV6-3 combines with J gene TRBJ2-1; TRBD2 matches at 13 bases. CDR1 MNHEY and CDR2 SVGEGT come from the germline V gene. This CDR3 spans 15 amino acids. The ends lost 6 bases at V and 7 bases at J; junction bases unmatched: 6. CDR3 sequence: CASSQLAGGPNEQFF. DNA of the CDR3: TGTGCCAGCAGCCAACTAGCGGGAGGGCCGAATGAGCAGTTCTTC.

This clonotype has at least ten counts. CDR3 sequence (DNA): TGTGCCAGCAGCTCCCTTTGGGGGGAAGAGCAGTTCTTC. Translating gives CASSSLWGEEQFF. V usage is TRBV7-2 and J usage is TRBJ2-1; possible D gene TRBD2, 6 bases. The CDR3 length is 13 residues. Germline CDR1 is SGHTA and CDR2 is FQGNSA. V shed 4 bases and J shed 10 bases, with 14 bases lying between them.

Comments on this clonotype: It may be a read error: a sequence one base away is much more abundant. The gene calls are TRBV6-2 or TRBV6-3 and TRBJ2-5; unclear D gene. V lost 7 bases, J lost 5 bases, and 17 bases lay in between. In germline, CDR1 is MNHEY, CDR2 SVGEGT. This CDR3 contains 14 residues. CDR3 protein: CASNNFCVAETQYF. In DNA, the CDR3 is TGTGCCAGCAACAATTTTTGCGTTGCGGAGACCCAGTACTTC.

The sample holds one count of this clonotype. This chain connects TRBV20-1 to TRBJ2-1; 11 bases map to TRBD2. V shed 5 bases, J shed 4 bases, and the junction held 13 bases outside the gene matches. This CDR3 is built from 17 residues. Looked up from germline, CDR1 is DFQATT and CDR2 is SNEGSKA (reference sequence). The CDR3 DNA follows: TGCAGTGCTCCTCCACCCCCGACTAGCGGGGATTACAATGAGCAGTTCTTC. Translating it yields CSAPPPPTSGDYNEQFF.

The chain combines TRBV30 with TRBJ1-1; tentatively, D is TRBD1 (6 bases). With 2 bases removed from V and 7 bases from J, the gap between germline ends came to 14 bases. CDR3 length equals 13 residues. Per germline, CDR1 GTSNPN and CDR2 SVGIG (reference sequence). For the CDR3, the DNA is TGTGCCTGGAGTCCCCCGGGACATCTTGAAGCTTTCTTT. Translation gives CAWSPPGHLEAFF.

Note on this clonotype: One junction end does not reproduce the germline sequence, and a read error may be involved. The chain combines TRBV3-1 with TRBJ2-7, with a possible D match to TRBD2 (7 bases). CDR3 size: 14 residues. Germline assignment: CDR1 LGHDT and CDR2 YNNKEL (reference sequence). This chain's CDR3 is CASSQVRGPDEQHF. CDR3 sequence (DNA): TGTGCCAGCAGCCAAGTGCGGGGGCCGGACGAGCAGCACTTC.

This rearrangement joins TRBV7-2 to TRBJ1-2, with 8 bases aligning to TRBD1. This CDR3 spans 14 amino acids. Unmatched junction bases numbered 6, after V lost 2 bases and J lost 7 bases. Per the germline V gene, CDR1 is SGHTA and CDR2 is FQGNSA. The CDR3 is CASSLQGAYSGYTF. The CDR3 nucleotides are TGTGCCAGCAGCTTACAGGGGGCTTACAGTGGCTACACCTTC. The full variable domain, its missing parts supplied by reference TRBV7-2 and TRBJ1-2, is GAGVSQSPSNKVTEKGKDVELRCDPISGHTALYWYRQSLGQGLEFLIYFQGNSAPDKSGLPSDRFSAERTGGSVSTLTIQRTQQEDSAVYLCASSLQGAYSGYTFGSGTRLTVV.

A few counts support this clonotype. The gene calls are TRBV4-1 and TRBJ2-4, with D possibly TRBD2 on 5 matching bases. Trimming shortened V by 1 base and J by 3 bases, and 7 bases separated the two germline ends. The CDR3 has 14 residues. CDR1 MGHRA and CDR2 YSYEKL come from the germline V gene. CDR3 sequence (DNA): TGCGCCAGCAGCCAAGTCGGGGACAAAAACATTCAGTACTTC. Its protein product is CASSQVGDKNIQYF.

This clonotype was counted only a few times. The V call is TRBV7-2, the J call TRBJ2-1, with 9 nucleotides matching TRBD2. Germline loops: CDR1 SGHTA, CDR2 FQGNSA. V dropped 0 bases and J dropped 9; count of bases not matched to a gene: 6. There are 15 residues in the CDR3. The CDR3: CASSLAAGGLAEQFF. CDR3 sequence (DNA): TGTGCCAGCAGCTTAGCGGCGGGAGGGCTCGCTGAGCAGTTCTTC.

The chain links TRBV7-3 to TRBJ2-2, with TRBD1 as a possible D gene (8 bases). Trimming left V 5 bases short and J 2 bases short, with 18 bases between. The CDR3 consists of 17 residues. Germline V gives CDR1 SGHTA, CDR2 FQGTGA. The CDR3 DNA sequence: TGTGCCAGCAGCCTGCAAGGACAGGGACTAAACACCGGGGAGCTGTTTTTT. Amino acids: CASSLQGQGLNTGELFF.

The V and J genes are TRBV18 and TRBJ1-5; D not resolved. CDR3 length: 16 amino acids. V lost 2 bases, J lost 4 bases, and 15 bases lay in between. Per the germline V gene, CDR1 is KGHSH and CDR2 is LQKENI. Here the CDR3 reads CASSPGEYISNQPQHF. The CDR3 DNA is TGTGCCAGCTCACCAGGGGAGTACATTTCAAATCAGCCCCAGCATTTT.

This clonotype was found many times. The genes are TRBV5-1 and TRBJ1-2; TRBD1 aligns across 10 bases. There are 17 residues in the CDR3. CDR1 is SGHRS, CDR2 YFSETQ, per germline. J lost 4 bases, V lost 0 bases, and 9 bases had no gene match. The CDR3 DNA follows: TGCGCCAGCAGCTTGGGTGACAGGGGGCGGCGCGGCTATGGCTACACCTTC. Its protein is CASSLGDRGRRGYGYTF.

This clonotype was found many times. The chain carries TRBV29-1 and TRBJ2-3; no reliable D call. The CDR3 sequence is 14 residues long. The germline gives CDR1 SQVTM, CDR2 ANQGSEA. Trimming removed 4 bases at V and 1 base at J, with 12 bases between. The CDR3 here is CSVALERGTDTQYF. DNA of the CDR3: TGCAGCGTTGCACTTGAGCGAGGCACAGATACGCAGTATTTT.

This chain joins TRBV7-9 and TRBJ1-2; unclear D gene. The CDR3 contains 15 residues. Germline V gene data show CDR1 as SEHNR and CDR2 as FQNEAQ (reference sequence). Between the trimmed V and J ends, which lost 4 bases and 2 bases, there was a span of 14 bases. CDR3 loop: CASSSPGLGNYGYTF. CDR3 sequence (DNA): TGTGCCAGCAGCTCCCCCGGGTTGGGGAACTATGGCTACACCTTC. Together with reference TRBV7-9 and TRBJ1-2, the CDR3 gives the full variable domain: DTGVSQNPRHKITKRGQNVTFRCDPISEHNRLYWYRQTLGQGPEFLTYFQNEAQLEKSRLLSDRFSAERPKGSFSTLEIQRTEQGDSAMYLCASSSPGLGNYGYTFGSGTRLTVV.

The chain uses TRBV14 and TRBJ1-4; tentatively, D is TRBD1 (5 bases). Germline CDR1 reads SGHDN; CDR2 reads FVKESK. V gave up 4 bases and J gave up 6 bases, with 18 bases separating them. This CDR3 has 16 amino acids. The CDR3 bases are TGTGCCAGCAGCCCAGTGTTTGGGGGTCCTTATGAAAAACTGTTTTTT. This gives the protein CASSPVFGGPYEKLFF. The full variable domain, completed using reference TRBV14 and TRBJ1-4, is EAGVTQFPSHSVIEKGQTVTLRCDPISGHDNLYWYRRVMGKEIKFLLHFVKESKQDESGMPNNRFLAERTGGTYSTLKVQPAELEDSGVYFCASSPVFGGPYEKLFFGSGTQLSVL.

This clonotype was detected ten times or more. The rearrangement joins TRBV7-6 to TRBJ2-3; D uncertain. Trimming shortened V by 5 bases and J by 3 bases, and 9 bases separated the two germline ends. The CDR3 contains 13 residues. CDR1 is SGHVS, CDR2 FNYEAQ, per germline. CDR3 nucleotides: TGTGCCAGCAGCCCTGGGGTTACAGATACGCAGTATTTT. The encoded protein is CASSPGVTDTQYF.

As for this clonotype: One base away lies a much larger clone, so this may be a sequencing read error. The chain joins TRBV2 to TRBJ2-1; 8 positions match TRBD1. The CDR3 spans 16 residues. CDR1 and CDR2 (germline): SNHLY, FYNNEI. The CDR3 loop reads CPSRAGQGDYYYEQFF. The CDR3 DNA sequence: TGTCCCAGCAGAGCCGGACAGGGAGATTACTACTATGAGCAGTTCTTC. Supplemented by reference TRBV2 and TRBJ2-1, the full variable domain reads EPEVTQTPSHQVTQMGQEVILRCVPISNHLYFYWYRQILGQKVEFLVSFYNNEISEKSEIFDDQFSVERPDGSNFTLKIRSTKLEDSAMYFCPSRAGQGDYYYEQFFGPGTRLTVL.

This clonotype showed up just a few times. The chain is built from TRBV20-1 and TRBJ2-3, with TRBD1 matching over 9 bases. Germline V CDR1 and CDR2: DFQATT, SNEGSKA (reference sequence). The trim removed 4 bases at V and 0 bases at J, leaving 17 bases unmatched. The CDR3 is made up of 19 amino acids. In DNA form, the CDR3 reads TGCAGTGCTAACCGAGCGGGACAGGGAGACGTCCATAGCACAGATACGCAGTATTTT. It yields the protein CSANRAGQGDVHSTDTQYF.

By frequency in the sample, this clonotype is medium-sized. The chain carries TRBV2 and TRBJ2-2, with D hard to call. The CDR3 sequence is 14 residues long. Trimming left V 5 bases short and J 1 base short, with 8 bases between. The germline V gene encodes CDR1 SNHLY and CDR2 FYNNEI. The CDR3 here is CASSITGNTGELFF. In DNA, the CDR3 is TGTGCCAGCAGTATTACTGGGAACACCGGGGAGCTGTTTTTT.

This clonotype was detected only a few times. J is TRBJ2-1 and V is TRBV6-6; 11 bases align to TRBD2. From germline, CDR1 is MNHNY and CDR2 SVGAGI (reference sequence). The CDR3 covers 15 residues. V was clipped by 5 bases and J by 5 bases; unmatched bases: 5. The DNA of the CDR3 is TGTGCCAGCAGTGTACTAGCGGGGGCCAACAATGAGCAGTTCTTC. Translating it yields CASSVLAGANNEQFF.

This clonotype appeared a few times. The chain joins TRBV10-3 to TRBJ1-5; D unclear. The CDR3 has 16 residues. With 0 bases removed from V and 7 bases from J, the gap between germline ends came to 16 bases. Germline values: CDR1 ENHRY, CDR2 SYGVKD. CDR3 residues: CAISESSAGTTQPQHF. The CDR3, as DNA: TGTGCCATCAGTGAGTCTTCGGCAGGCACCACGCAGCCCCAGCATTTT.